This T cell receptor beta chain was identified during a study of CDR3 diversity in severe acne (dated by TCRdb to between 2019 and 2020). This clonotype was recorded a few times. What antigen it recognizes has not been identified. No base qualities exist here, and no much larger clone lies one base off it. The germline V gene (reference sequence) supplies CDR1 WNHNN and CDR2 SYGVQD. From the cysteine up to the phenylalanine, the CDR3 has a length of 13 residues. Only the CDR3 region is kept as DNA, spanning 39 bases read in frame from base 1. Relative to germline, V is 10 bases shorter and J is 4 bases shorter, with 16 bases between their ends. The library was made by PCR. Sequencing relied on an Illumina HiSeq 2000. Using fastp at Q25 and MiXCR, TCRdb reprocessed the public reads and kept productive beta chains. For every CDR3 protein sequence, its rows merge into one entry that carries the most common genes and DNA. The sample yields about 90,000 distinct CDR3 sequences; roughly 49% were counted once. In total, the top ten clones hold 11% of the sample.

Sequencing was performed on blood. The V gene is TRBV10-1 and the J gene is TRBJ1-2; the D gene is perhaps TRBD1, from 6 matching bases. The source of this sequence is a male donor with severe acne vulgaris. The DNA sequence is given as TGCGCCAACCCCAGGGGCCTATGCTATGGCTACACCTTC. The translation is CANPRGLCYGYTF.